Only one count was recorded for the clone carrying this TCR beta chain. Its antigen remains unknown. This record belongs to a study of blood T cells in healthy people across ages. For the study at large: The template switching approach captured approximately one barcoded beta molecule for every two T cells. Study results and caveats: Samples with more naive T cells showed higher observed beta diversity.

Ten milliliters was the volume of peripheral blood drawn from each donor. The CDR3 has 15 residues. The germline V gene encodes CDR1 SGHDN and CDR2 FVKESK. Trimming took off 6 bases at V and 4 bases at J, with 18 bases between the two ends. Primers used in a second PCR of roughly 6 to 12 cycles were a sample-barcoded 5' primer and a J-beta primer mix. TCRdb re-called the 5' RACE reads through MiXCR, storing one row per CDR3 protein. The sample includes roughly 2 million distinct CDR3 sequences, roughly 52% seen only once; the top ten take over 2%. The J gene is TRBJ1-1, the V gene TRBV14; D not certain. The sequence was obtained from a middle-aged woman in good health. The sequenced sample was blood. CDR3 DNA sequence: TGTGCCAGCAGTCAAAAGGCCGTCCGGGGCACTGAAGCTTTCTTT. Residues: CASSQKAVRGTEAFF. Filled out from reference TRBV14 and TRBJ1-1, the complete variable domain reads EAGVTQFPSHSVIEKGQTVTLRCDPISGHDNLYWYRRVMGKEIKFLLHFVKESKQDESGMPNNRFLAERTGGTYSTLKVQPAELEDSGVYFCASSQKAVRGTEAFFGQGTRLTVV.